This T cell receptor (beta chain) appears in the sequencing data of a study of T cell changes during pregnancy in multiple sclerosis. Assay: immunoSEQ multiplex PCR; the TCRdb copy retains only in-frame clones and omits some. The table includes about 74,000 clones, roughly 92% detected once. In germline, CDR1 is MDHEN, CDR2 SYDVKM. Trimming cost V 5 bases and J 3 bases; bases outside gene matches: 8. CDR3 length: 15 residues. Sequenced material: peripheral blood, taken after pregnancy. This chain links TRBV28 with TRBJ2-7, with 9 bases aligning to TRBD1. The TCR sequence derives from a female donor in good health, enrolled as a control in a pregnancy study. CDR3 bases: TGTGCCAGCAGTGGACCGGGACAGGGCCTCTACGAGCAGTACTTC. The encoded protein is CASSGPGQGLYEQYF.